Following are 19 T cell receptor beta chains from one sample sequenced in a study of technical replicates of blood from four donors. TCRdb's copy holds only in-frame clones and misses some; the assay was immunoSEQ multiplex PCR. The table has 80,000 to 95,000 clones, around 94% seen once. Material for sequencing was T cells isolated from PBMCs. All receptors come from a human donor in good health.

This chain links TRBV27 with TRBJ2-7, with a possible D match to TRBD2 (7 bases). Germline CDR1 MNHEY, CDR2 SMNVEV (reference sequence). This CDR3 contains 16 residues. V shed 3 bases and J shed 2 bases, with 17 bases lying between them. The CDR3 loop is CASSFLKGEGPYEQYF. Here the CDR3 DNA reads TGTGCCAGCAGTTTTTTAAAGGGGGAGGGCCCCTACGAGCAGTACTTC.

The V and J genes are TRBV10-1 and TRBJ2-1; the match to TRBD2 covers 13 bases. Germline V CDR1 and CDR2: WNHNN, SYGVQD (reference sequence). J was trimmed by 9 bases and V by 0 bases; bases with no gene match: 5. The CDR3 length is 16 residues. In nucleotides, the CDR3 is TGCGCCAGCAGTGAGTCTGGGACTAGCGGGAATGGTGAGCAGTTCTTC. Translated: CASSESGTSGNGEQFF.

The chain combines TRBV6-5 with TRBJ2-7; a weak D match, TRBD1 (5 bases). V dropped 1 base and J dropped 9 bases, with 19 bases sitting between them. This CDR3 has 15 amino acids. Germline CDR1 reads MNHEY; CDR2 reads SVGAGI. This CDR3 is CASSYLPVGIQGQYF. In DNA form, the CDR3 reads TGTGCCAGCAGTTACTTGCCTGTGGGGATCCAGGGGCAGTACTTC.

The J gene is TRBJ1-1, the V gene TRBV2; D ambiguous. Germline V CDR1 and CDR2: SNHLY, FYNNEI. The V and J ends lost 1 base and 3 bases respectively, with 9 bases between them. The CDR3 spans 14 residues. CDR3: CASSEGHYDTEAFF. The CDR3 DNA reads TGTGCCAGCAGTGAAGGTCACTATGACACTGAAGCTTTCTTT.

The chain has TRBV6-1 and TRBJ2-7; D is possibly TRBD2 (6 bases). The CDR3 extends over 14 amino acids. V was trimmed by 3 bases and J by 3 bases, leaving 12 bases between them. Germline loops: CDR1 MNHNS, CDR2 SASEGT. The CDR3 nucleotides are TGTGCCAGCAGTGAGCCTCGGGGGTACTACGAGCAGTACTTC. It encodes CASSEPRGYYEQYF.

The DNA for the CDR3 is TGCGCCAGCAGCCAAAAACTCGACAGGGTTTACGAGCAGTACTTC. It translates to CASSQKLDRVYEQYF. This chain joins TRBV4-1 and TRBJ2-7; 7 bases align to TRBD1. There are 15 residues in the CDR3. Germline V gives CDR1 MGHRA, CDR2 YSYEKL. The J segment lost 4 bases and the V segment lost 2 bases, leaving 8 bases of the junction unmatched.

Concerning this clone: A junction boundary mismatches the germline segment, possibly from a read error. The rearrangement joins TRBV29-1 to TRBJ2-3, with 9 bases fitting TRBD1. The germline V gene encodes CDR1 SQVTM and CDR2 ANQGSEA. The CDR3 is 12 residues long. This CDR3 is CSDTITGQGLNF. CDR3 bases: TGCAGCGACACAATAACGGGACAGGGTTTAAATTTT.

The rearrangement joins TRBV13 to TRBJ2-7; D is ambiguous. V lost 5 bases and J lost 0, with 17 bases in between. Germline values: CDR1 PRHDT, CDR2 FYEKMQ (reference sequence). This CDR3 has 16 residues. In DNA form, the CDR3 reads TGTGCCAGCAGCCCTAGGCCCCAGAGGAGCTCCTACGAGCAGTACTTC. Amino acid sequence: CASSPRPQRSSYEQYF.

The rearrangement links TRBV19 to TRBJ1-2, with D possibly TRBD1 on 5 matching bases. Germline loops: CDR1 LNHDA, CDR2 SQIVND (reference sequence). V lost 8 bases and J lost 3, with 16 bases in between. The CDR3 is 14 amino acids. The CDR3 bases are TGTGCCAGTCGCGGGGCCCTTATATACTATGGCTACACCTTC. This encodes CASRGALIYYGYTF.

J is TRBJ2-7 and V is TRBV29-1, with a possible D match to TRBD2 (5 bases). With 4 bases removed from V and 0 bases from J, the gap between germline ends came to 7 bases. This CDR3 contains 12 residues. Germline CDR1 SQVTM, CDR2 ANQGSEA. The CDR3, as DNA: TGCAGCGTTGCGGGGATCTCCTACGAGCAGTACTTC. The encoded protein is CSVAGISYEQYF.

The chain uses TRBV6-5 and TRBJ2-2; D gene ambiguous. Germline values: CDR1 MNHEY, CDR2 SVGAGI. This CDR3 has 13 amino acids. The ends were cut back, 5 bases at V and 3 bases at J, with 7 bases in the middle. For the CDR3, the DNA is TGTGCCAGCAGTGGTAGCTACACCGGGGAGCTGTTTTTT. Translating it yields CASSGSYTGELFF.

This clone was observed once. The chain combines TRBV27 with TRBJ2-5; D may be TRBD2 (6 bases). CDR1 is MNHEY, CDR2 SMNVEV, per germline (reference sequence). The CDR3 length is 16 residues. V was trimmed by 5 bases and J by 4 bases, leaving 20 bases between them. Written as DNA, the CDR3 is TGTGCCAGCAGTCCGATTGCGGGATTCATCCCAGAGACCCAGTACTTC. As protein: CASSPIAGFIPETQYF.

The gene calls are TRBV7-9 and TRBJ2-5; tentatively, D is TRBD2 (5 bases). V was clipped by 5 bases and J by 3 bases, with 16 bases between them. In germline, CDR1 is SEHNR, CDR2 FQNEAQ (reference sequence). This CDR3 has 15 residues. The CDR3 DNA reads as TGTGCCAGCAGCCTCCCAGGCGGACTCAAAGAGACCCAGTACTTC. The encoded protein is CASSLPGGLKETQYF.

The J gene is TRBJ2-7, the V gene TRBV6-5, with a possible D match to TRBD2 (5 bases). Per the germline V gene, CDR1 is MNHEY and CDR2 is SVGAGI. Trimming stripped 2 bases from V and 4 bases from J, with 9 bases between. The CDR3 length is 13 residues. This chain's CDR3 is CASSYRPGYEQYF. The DNA for the CDR3 is TGTGCCAGCAGTTACCGGCCGGGATACGAGCAGTACTTC.

The chain employs TRBV28 and TRBJ1-2; 7 bases line up with TRBD1. This CDR3 has 14 residues. Germline V gene data show CDR1 as MDHEN and CDR2 as SYDVKM. J lost 5 bases, V lost 11 bases, and 14 bases had no gene match. CDR3 sequence (DNA): TGTGCCGTTAAGGGGGCGCAGAGAGTGTATGGCTACACCTTC. This sequence encodes CAVKGAQRVYGYTF.

This clone was picked up one time. The chain combines TRBV29-1 with TRBJ2-7; D perhaps matches TRBD1 (5 bases). Germline V CDR1 and CDR2: SQVTM, ANQGSEA. Trimming took off 3 bases at V and 1 base at J, with 7 bases between the two ends. CDR3 length: 12 residues. The CDR3, as DNA: TGCAGCGTTGACACAGGATCCTACGAGCAGTACTTC. Protein product: CSVDTGSYEQYF.

The V call is TRBV2, the J call TRBJ2-2; the match to TRBD2 covers 8 bases. CDR1 is SNHLY and CDR2 is FYNNEI in the germline V gene. The CDR3 has 18 residues. J gave up 4 bases and V 2 bases, and 12 bases lay outside the gene matches. CDR3 region: CASSEFVVAGGGTGELFF. CDR3 sequence (DNA): TGTGCCAGCAGTGAATTCGTAGTGGCGGGAGGCGGCACCGGGGAGCTGTTTTTT. Variable domain in full (rest from reference TRBV2 and TRBJ2-2): EPEVTQTPSHQVTQMGQEVILRCVPISNHLYFYWYRQILGQKVEFLVSFYNNEISEKSEIFDDQFSVERPDGSNFTLKIRSTKLEDSAMYFCASSEFVVAGGGTGELFFGEGSRLTVL.

The rearrangement joins TRBV28 to TRBJ1-1, with 7 bases matching TRBD1. The germline V gene has CDR1 MDHEN and CDR2 SYDVKM. Losses at the gene ends were 8 bases for V and 5 bases for J; bases not matched to a gene: 17. This CDR3 contains 16 residues. The CDR3 here is CASCGTWGRGETEAFF. CDR3 in DNA: TGTGCCAGCTGCGGAACCTGGGGCAGGGGGGAGACTGAAGCTTTCTTT.

This clone has just one count. The chain employs TRBV19 and TRBJ1-1, with 10 nucleotides matching TRBD1. The CDR3 extends over 14 amino acids. The germline gives CDR1 LNHDA, CDR2 SQIVND (reference sequence). V was clipped by 7 bases and J by 4 bases; unmatched bases: 6. The CDR3 loop is CASKGQGSGTEAFF. The CDR3 coding sequence is TGTGCCAGTAAGGGACAGGGGTCGGGCACTGAAGCTTTCTTT.